This entry lists 5 T cell receptor beta chains sequenced from one sample in a study of CD8 T cells in Susac syndrome. RNA was extracted with the RNeasy kit, and a quantity of about 0.45 to 1 ug was reverse transcribed using random hexamers. TCRdb passed the immunoSEQ multiplex PCR reads through MiXCR, listing each CDR3 protein once. The table lists approximately 150,000 distinct CDR3 sequences, 85% to 95% of them singletons. Sequencing used CD4+ T cells from PBMCs. The receptor set was obtained from a human donor with multiple sclerosis.

Written as DNA, the CDR3 is TGCAGTGTTTATGAATCGTACGAGAACTATGGCTACACCTTC. This translates into CSVYESYENYGYTF. The V call is TRBV20-1, the J call TRBJ1-2; D gene unclear. V was pared by 7 bases and J by 2 bases, with 17 bases between. This CDR3 comprises 14 residues. From germline, CDR1 is DFQATT and CDR2 SNEGSKA (reference sequence).

This chain links TRBV6-6 with TRBJ2-7; 7 nucleotides line up with TRBD1. CDR1 is MNHNY and CDR2 is SVGAGI in the germline V gene (reference sequence). With V trimmed by 8 bases and J by 6 bases, 7 bases remained unmatched. This CDR3 has 12 amino acids. The CDR3 loop reads CASGSRGSEQYF. The CDR3 nucleotides read TGTGCCAGCGGCAGCAGGGGGTCCGAGCAGTACTTC.

The chain is built from TRBV6-5 and TRBJ2-5; 7 bases match TRBD2. The CDR3 contains 16 residues. V lost 6 bases and J lost 5; bases outside the gene matches: 15. Germline lookup yields CDR1 MNHEY and CDR2 SVGAGI. CDR3: CASSFLTVAGIETQYF. DNA for the CDR3: TGTGCCAGCAGCTTTCTCACGGTAGCGGGTATTGAGACCCAGTACTTC.

The rearrangement uses TRBV27 and TRBJ1-1; a possible D gene is TRBD1 (6 bases). Trimming shortened V by 3 bases and J by 4 bases, and 12 bases separated the two germline ends. The CDR3 runs to 14 residues. CDR1 MNHEY and CDR2 SMNVEV come from the germline V gene (reference sequence). CDR3 in DNA: TGTGCCAGCAGTTTTAGGGGGATGGGCACTGAAGCTTTCTTT. It yields the protein CASSFRGMGTEAFF.

The chain has TRBV27 and TRBJ1-1, with D perhaps TRBD1 (5 bases). V shed 4 bases and J shed 8 bases, with 14 bases lying between them. CDR3 length equals 13 residues. Germline V CDR1 and CDR2: MNHEY, SMNVEV (reference sequence). The CDR3 nucleotides read TGTGCCAGCAGTTCTAGGAGGGGTGTGGAAGCTTTCTTT. It yields the protein CASSSRRGVEAFF.